Below are 26 T cell receptor beta chains sequenced from a single sample in a study of identical twins. TCRdb ran MiXCR on the 5' RACE reads and lists one entry per CDR3 protein. The table has approximately 890,000 distinct CDR3 sequences, about 12% seen once. These data were likewise used in another study, on yellow fever vaccine responses in identical twins.

The specimen was PBMCs. These TCRs come from a woman between 18 and 29 years old in good health.

The chain joins TRBV4-2 to TRBJ2-7; D gene unclear. This CDR3 has 17 amino acids. The germline CDR1 and CDR2 sequences are LGHNA and YNFKEQ. Trimming removed 0 bases from V and 4 bases from J, with 19 bases in between. The CDR3 nucleotides are TGTGCCAGCAGCCAAGATGGGTCTGGGCGGACCTCTTACGAGCAGTACTTC. Translation gives CASSQDGSGRTSYEQYF.

This clonotype was picked up a small number of times. V and J are TRBV7-8 and TRBJ2-6; D gene unclear. This CDR3 is 16 amino acids long. The V and J ends lost 5 bases and 0 bases respectively, with 11 bases between them. CDR1 and CDR2 from the germline V gene are SGHVS and FQNEAQ. CDR3 bases: TGTGCCAGCAGCGAGCACAGAGGCTCTGGGGCCAACGTCCTGACTTTC. Translating gives CASSEHRGSGANVLTF.

This clonotype was recorded many times. The chain recombines TRBV24-1 with TRBJ2-1, with a weak D call TRBD2 (5 bases). Trimming cost V 5 bases and J 0 bases, with 16 bases left between them. CDR1 KGHDR and CDR2 SFDVKD come from the germline V gene. The CDR3 loop spans 17 amino acids. CDR3 sequence (DNA): TGTGCCACCAGTGCAACGACTACCCCGAGCTCCTACAATGAGCAGTTCTTC. Protein sequence: CATSATTTPSSYNEQFF.

The CDR3 sequence is CASSSVTPAGTQYF. The CDR3 region has the DNA TGTGCCAGCAGTTCGGTGACCCCCGCGGGGACCCAGTACTTC. The rearrangement joins TRBV6-5 to TRBJ2-5; D is perhaps TRBD2 (5 bases). The CDR3 extends over 14 amino acids. The germline V gene encodes CDR1 MNHEY and CDR2 SVGAGI. Between the trimmed V and J ends, which lost 4 bases and 7 bases, there was a span of 16 bases.

This chain connects TRBV9 to TRBJ2-1, with TRBD2 matching over 12 bases. The CDR3 contains 16 residues. The germline CDR1 and CDR2 sequences are SGDLS and YYNGEE. The J segment lost 6 bases and the V segment lost 0 bases, leaving 4 bases of the junction unmatched. The CDR3 sequence: CASSVGLAGGSNEQFF. The DNA for the CDR3 is TGTGCCAGCAGCGTAGGGCTAGCGGGAGGGAGCAATGAGCAGTTCTTC.

This clonotype was detected only a few times. The J gene is TRBJ2-4, the V gene TRBV3-1; D might be TRBD2 (6 bases). Trimming took 10 bases from V and 4 from J, leaving 20 bases between them. This CDR3 comprises 15 residues. Germline V gene data show CDR1 as LGHDT and CDR2 as YNNKEL (reference sequence). Here the CDR3 DNA reads TGTGCCACCCAAGATGTTGGGGGGACGAAAAACATTCAGTACTTC. It encodes CATQDVGGTKNIQYF.

This clonotype was detected a few times. The chain carries TRBV21-1 and TRBJ2-7; the DNA was not compared with TRBD1, the D call given in the table. TRBV21-1 is a known pseudogene. The CDR3 covers 16 residues. The CDR3 sequence: CASPIRTGAFSYEQYV. The CDR3 nucleotides are TGTGCCAGCCCCATCCGGACAGGGGCCTTCTCCTACGAGCAGTACGTC.

Points on this clonotype: One end of the junction is discordant with germline, which a read error may explain. The chain recombines TRBV6-1 with TRBJ2-5, with 9 bases lining up with TRBD2. Germline assignment: CDR1 MNHNS and CDR2 SASEGT. The CDR3 is made up of 18 amino acids. Here the CDR3 reads CASSELPRGGGAEETKYF. As DNA, the CDR3 is TGTGCCAGCAGTGAATTACCCCGCGGCGGGGGGGCGGAAGAGACCAAGTACTTC.

The chain employs TRBV7-8 and TRBJ2-1, with TRBD2 matching over 7 bases. This CDR3 has 16 amino acids. Germline trimming cut 5 bases from V and 3 bases from J; bases unmatched to any gene: 10. Germline CDR1 reads SGHVS; CDR2 reads FQNEAQ. Written as DNA, the CDR3 is TGTGCCAGCAGCGGGTCGGGCGGGGGAAACTACAATGAGCAGTTCTTC. Its translation is CASSGSGGGNYNEQFF.

CDR3 DNA sequence: TGCAGCGTTGAACAGGGTGGCATTCAGTACTTC. This translates into CSVEQGGIQYF. This rearrangement joins TRBV29-1 to TRBJ2-4; D perhaps matches TRBD1 (5 bases). The CDR3 covers 11 residues. From germline, CDR1 is SQVTM and CDR2 ANQGSEA. V was clipped by 2 bases and J by 9 bases, with 8 bases between them.

With regard to this clonotype: Its ends do not fully match the called genes, so a read error is possible. The V call is TRBV5-6, the J call TRBJ2-1, with 10 bases that match TRBD2. CDR1 is SGHDT, CDR2 YYEEEE, per germline. CDR3 length: 15 amino acids. DNA of the CDR3: TGTGCCAGCAGCTTGACTAGCGGGGCCGACAATGTGCAGTTCTTC. This gives the protein CASSLTSGADNVQFF.

This chain connects TRBV10-3 to TRBJ2-3; D is possibly TRBD1 or TRBD2 (6 bases each). Germline V gene data show CDR1 as ENHRY and CDR2 as SYGVKD. This CDR3 is built from 16 residues. Trimming shortened V by 0 bases and J by 2 bases, and 12 bases separated the two germline ends. The CDR3 DNA follows: TGTGCCATCAGTGAGTCGGAACGGGGGCTCACAGATACGCAGTATTTT. Encoded protein: CAISESERGLTDTQYF.

V gene TRBV7-8 combines with J gene TRBJ1-2; D is unclear. The CDR3 is 13 amino acids. V was shortened by 3 bases and J by 6 bases, with 11 bases between the two germline ends. Germline V gene sequence: CDR1 SGHVS, CDR2 FQNEAQ. The CDR3, as DNA: TGTGCCAGCAGCTTTCTTGTTGTAGATGGCTACACCTTC. Encoded protein: CASSFLVVDGYTF.

This clonotype turned up a few times. The chain links TRBV10-1 to TRBJ1-6; D not certain. V lost 2 bases to trimming and J lost 10 bases, with 9 bases between them. The CDR3 runs to 13 residues. Germline V gene data show CDR1 as WNHNN and CDR2 as SYGVQD (reference sequence). The CDR3 loop reads CASSEQAYSPLHF. The CDR3 nucleotides read TGCGCCAGCAGTGAGCAAGCGTACTCACCCCTCCACTTT.

This clonotype was seen a few times. The rearrangement uses TRBV12-3 or TRBV12-4 and TRBJ1-4, with TRBD1 as a possible D gene (6 bases). Trimming cost V 5 bases and J 3 bases, with 13 bases left between them. The CDR3 length is 15 residues. The CDR3 nucleotides are TGTGCCAGCAGTCCCGGGACATTTTCTAATGAAAAACTGTTTTTT. Encoded protein: CASSPGTFSNEKLFF.

The chain couples TRBV4-1 to TRBJ1-2; 9 nucleotides agree with TRBD1. The CDR3 is 13 amino acids. Germline-derived CDR1 and CDR2 are MGHRA and YSYEKL. The junction had 3 bases not matched to a gene; V was cut back by 2 bases and J by 8 bases. The CDR3 bases are TGCGCCAGCAGCCAAACAGGGGGCTGGGGCTACACCTTC. Translation: CASSQTGGWGYTF.

In its sample, this clonotype was seen a few times. This chain joins TRBV29-1 and TRBJ1-2, with D possibly being TRBD1 (5 bases). This CDR3 comprises 14 residues. Trimming stripped 1 base from V and 2 bases from J, with 11 bases between. Germline CDR1 SQVTM, CDR2 ANQGSEA. This chain's CDR3 is CSVEGQGYNYGYTF. The CDR3 DNA sequence: TGCAGCGTTGAAGGCCAGGGATACAACTATGGCTACACCTTC.

This clonotype was picked up a small number of times. The chain recombines TRBV3-1 with TRBJ2-3; no reliable D call. Between the trimmed V and J ends, which lost 2 bases and 0 bases, there was a span of 6 bases. The CDR3 is 14 residues long. CDR1 and CDR2 from the germline V gene are LGHDT and YNNKEL (reference sequence). The CDR3 loop is CASSQWLSTDTQYF. The CDR3 DNA follows: TGTGCCAGCAGCCAATGGCTCAGCACAGATACGCAGTATTTT.

This clonotype was seen a handful of times. This sequence joins TRBV6-1 and TRBJ1-4; D gene uncertain. Trimming left V 7 bases short and J 0 bases short, with 6 bases between. The CDR3 has 13 residues. Germline loops: CDR1 MNHNS, CDR2 SASEGT. The CDR3 coding sequence is TGTGCCAGCATGAGGGCAACTAATGAAAAACTGTTTTTT. Translation: CASMRATNEKLFF.

The rearrangement uses TRBV2 and TRBJ1-5; TRBD1 matches at 8 bases. This CDR3 comprises 14 residues. The V and J ends lost 7 bases and 4 bases, in that order; junction bases with no gene match: 6. Germline-derived CDR1 and CDR2 are SNHLY and FYNNEI. CDR3 protein: CASNQQGGNQPQHF. Here the CDR3 DNA reads TGTGCCAGCAACCAACAGGGGGGAAATCAGCCCCAGCATTTT.

This chain uses TRBV11-3 with TRBJ2-1; a weak D match, TRBD2 (5 bases). V gave up 3 bases and J gave up 5 bases, with 11 bases separating them. CDR3 length equals 14 residues. Germline loops: CDR1 SGHNT, CDR2 YENEEA. The CDR3 DNA follows: TGTGCCAGCAGCTTCATCCCGGGAAACAATGAGCAGTTCTTC. It codes for CASSFIPGNNEQFF.

J is TRBJ2-1 and V is TRBV12-3 or TRBV12-4, with TRBD2 matching over 10 bases. V was pared by 6 bases and J by 3 bases, with 2 bases of the junction left unmatched. This CDR3 contains 14 residues. The CDR3 sequence: CASRGTSDYNEQFF. The CDR3 DNA reads as TGTGCCAGCAGAGGGACTAGCGACTACAATGAGCAGTTCTTC.

The chain combines TRBV20-1 with TRBJ2-3, with TRBD1 identical over 7 bases. The germline V gene has CDR1 DFQATT and CDR2 SNEGSKA (reference sequence). CDR3 size: 15 residues. After removal of 3 bases from V and 5 bases from J, the junction contained 11 bases not matched to a gene. The DNA for the CDR3 is TGCAGTGCTAGGCCCGGGGCTAGGGGGCAAGATACGCAGTATTTT. Its translation is CSARPGARGQDTQYF.

Ten or more counts support this clonotype. The chain is built from TRBV24-1 and TRBJ2-1; 7 nucleotides match TRBD2. The V and J ends lost 5 bases and 5 bases, in that order; junction bases with no gene match: 8. The CDR3 runs to 15 residues. CDR1 is KGHDR and CDR2 is SFDVKD in the germline V gene. In DNA form, the CDR3 reads TGTGCCACCAGTGCACCGGGACTATATAACAATGAGCAGTTCTTC. This translates into CATSAPGLYNNEQFF.

The V gene is TRBV13, the J gene TRBJ2-1, with TRBD2 matching 10 bases. CDR1 and CDR2 (germline): PRHDT, FYEKMQ (reference sequence). The V segment lost 5 bases and the J segment 8 bases; nucleotides outside the gene matches: 9. CDR3 length equals 15 residues. This CDR3 reads CASSPSGSRWYEQFF. CDR3 DNA sequence: TGTGCCAGCAGCCCTAGCGGGAGTAGGTGGTATGAGCAGTTCTTC. The whole variable domain, remainder taken from reference TRBV13 and TRBJ2-1, is AAGVIQSPRHLIKEKRETATLKCYPIPRHDTVYWYQQGPGQDPQFLISFYEKMQSDKGSIPDRFSAQQFSDYHSELNMSSLELGDSALYFCASSPSGSRWYEQFFGPGTRLTVL.

This clonotype has at least ten counts. This chain uses TRBV5-5 with TRBJ2-7; D is tentatively TRBD1 or TRBD2 (5 bases each). The germline V and J ends were trimmed by 4 bases and 2 bases, with 13 bases remaining between them. This CDR3 spans 14 amino acids. CDR1 and CDR2 (germline): SGHKS, YYEKEE (reference sequence). The chain's CDR3 is CASSLGPVTYEQYF. The CDR3, as DNA: TGTGCCAGCAGCCTGGGACCGGTTACCTACGAGCAGTACTTC.